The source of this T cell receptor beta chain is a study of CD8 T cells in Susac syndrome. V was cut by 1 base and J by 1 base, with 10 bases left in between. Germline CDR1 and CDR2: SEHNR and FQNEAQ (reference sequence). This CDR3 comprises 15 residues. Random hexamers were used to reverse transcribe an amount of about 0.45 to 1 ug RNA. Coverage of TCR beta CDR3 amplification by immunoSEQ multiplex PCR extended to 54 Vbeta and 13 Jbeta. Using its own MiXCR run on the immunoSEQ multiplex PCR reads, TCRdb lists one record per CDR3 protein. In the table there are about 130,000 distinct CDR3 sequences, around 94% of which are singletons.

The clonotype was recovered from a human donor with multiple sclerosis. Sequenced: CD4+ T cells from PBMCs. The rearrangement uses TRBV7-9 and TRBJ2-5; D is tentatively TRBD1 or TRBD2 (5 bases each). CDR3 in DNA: TGTGCCAGCAGCTTAGACGGGACGGTCCAAGAGACCCAGTACTTC. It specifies CASSLDGTVQETQYF.